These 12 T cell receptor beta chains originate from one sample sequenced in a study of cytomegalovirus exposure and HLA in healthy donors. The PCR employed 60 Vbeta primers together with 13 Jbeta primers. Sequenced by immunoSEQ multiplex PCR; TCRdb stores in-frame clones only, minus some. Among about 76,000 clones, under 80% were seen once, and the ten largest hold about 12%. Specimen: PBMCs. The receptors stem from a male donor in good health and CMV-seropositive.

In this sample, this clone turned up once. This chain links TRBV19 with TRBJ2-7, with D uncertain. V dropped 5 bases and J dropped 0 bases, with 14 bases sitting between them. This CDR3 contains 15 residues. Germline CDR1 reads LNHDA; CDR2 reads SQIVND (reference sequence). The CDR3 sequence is CASSPQAKTSYEQYF. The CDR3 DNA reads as TGTGCCAGTAGTCCCCAGGCAAAAACCTCCTACGAGCAGTACTTC.

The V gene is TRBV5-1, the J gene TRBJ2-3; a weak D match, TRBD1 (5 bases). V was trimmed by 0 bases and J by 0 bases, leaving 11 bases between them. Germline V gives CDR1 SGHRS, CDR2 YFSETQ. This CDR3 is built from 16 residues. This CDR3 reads CASSLGVGVSTDTQYF. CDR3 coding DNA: TGCGCCAGCAGCTTGGGGGTAGGGGTCAGCACAGATACGCAGTATTTT.

The CDR3 is CASSLGRRDNSPLHF. The CDR3 DNA follows: TGTGCCAGCAGCTTAGGTCGGCGGGATAATTCACCCCTCCACTTT. The chain has TRBV7-9 and TRBJ1-6, with unresolved D. V was pared by 1 base and J by 5 bases, with 9 bases between. CDR3 length: 15 residues. The germline gives CDR1 SEHNR, CDR2 FQNEAQ (reference sequence).

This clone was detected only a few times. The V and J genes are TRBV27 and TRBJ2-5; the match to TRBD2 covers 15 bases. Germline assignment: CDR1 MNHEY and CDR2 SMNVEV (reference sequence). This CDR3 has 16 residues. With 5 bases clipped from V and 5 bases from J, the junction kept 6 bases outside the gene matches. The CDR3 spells CASSRWTSGGGETQYF. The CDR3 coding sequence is TGTGCCAGCAGTCGATGGACTAGCGGGGGGGGTGAGACCCAGTACTTC.

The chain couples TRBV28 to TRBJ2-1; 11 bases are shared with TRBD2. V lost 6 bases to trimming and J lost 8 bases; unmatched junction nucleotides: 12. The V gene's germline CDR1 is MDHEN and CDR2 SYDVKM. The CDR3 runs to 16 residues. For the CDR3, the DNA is TGTGCCAGCAGCCGCCGGCTAGCGGGAGGTTCGGATGAGCAGTTCTTC. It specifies CASSRRLAGGSDEQFF.

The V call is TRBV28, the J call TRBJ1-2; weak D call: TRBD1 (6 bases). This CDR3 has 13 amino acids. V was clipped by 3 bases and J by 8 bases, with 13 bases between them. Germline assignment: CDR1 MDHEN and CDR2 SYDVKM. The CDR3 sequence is CASSFGGGGGYTF. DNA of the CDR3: TGTGCCAGCAGTTTTGGGGGGGGCGGCGGCTACACCTTC.

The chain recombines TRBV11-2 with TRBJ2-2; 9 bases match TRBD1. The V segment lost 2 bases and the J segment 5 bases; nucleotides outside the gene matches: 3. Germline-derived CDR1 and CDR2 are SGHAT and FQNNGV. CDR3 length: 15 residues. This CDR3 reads CASSLRTGETGELFF. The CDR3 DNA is TGTGCCAGCAGCTTACGGACAGGGGAAACCGGGGAGCTGTTTTTT.

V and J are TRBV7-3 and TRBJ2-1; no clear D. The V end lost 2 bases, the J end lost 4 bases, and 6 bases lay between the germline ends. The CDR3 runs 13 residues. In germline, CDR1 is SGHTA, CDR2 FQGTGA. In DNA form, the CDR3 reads TGTGCCAGCAGCTTAGACTCTTACAATGAGCAGTTCTTC. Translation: CASSLDSYNEQFF.

CDR3 loop: CASTEGVGSYEQYF. The CDR3 nucleotides read TGTGCCAGCACCGAGGGGGTAGGGAGCTACGAGCAGTACTTC. The rearrangement joins TRBV27 to TRBJ2-5; tentative D call: TRBD1 (6 bases). The J call may be mistaken, given a closer DNA end match to TRBJ2-7. CDR3 length: 14 amino acids. Germline V gene sequence: CDR1 MNHEY, CDR2 SMNVEV (reference sequence).

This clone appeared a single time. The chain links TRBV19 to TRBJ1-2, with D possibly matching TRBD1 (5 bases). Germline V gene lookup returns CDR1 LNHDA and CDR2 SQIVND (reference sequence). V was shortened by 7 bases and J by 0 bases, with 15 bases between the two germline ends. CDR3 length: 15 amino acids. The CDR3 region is CASTHLGGTNYGYTF. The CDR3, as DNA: TGTGCCAGTACCCATCTGGGGGGAACTAACTATGGCTACACCTTC.

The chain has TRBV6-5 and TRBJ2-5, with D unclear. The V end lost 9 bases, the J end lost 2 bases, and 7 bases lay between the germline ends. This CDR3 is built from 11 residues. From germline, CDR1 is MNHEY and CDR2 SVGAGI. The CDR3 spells CASYKQETQYF. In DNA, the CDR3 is TGTGCCAGTTATAAACAAGAGACCCAGTACTTC.

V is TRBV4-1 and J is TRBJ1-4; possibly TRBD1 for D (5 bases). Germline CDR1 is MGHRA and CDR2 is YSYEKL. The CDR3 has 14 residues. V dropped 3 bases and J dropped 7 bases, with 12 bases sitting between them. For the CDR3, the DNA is TGCGCCAGCAGCCATGGAAACCAGGGTGAAAAACTGTTTTTT. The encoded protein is CASSHGNQGEKLFF.